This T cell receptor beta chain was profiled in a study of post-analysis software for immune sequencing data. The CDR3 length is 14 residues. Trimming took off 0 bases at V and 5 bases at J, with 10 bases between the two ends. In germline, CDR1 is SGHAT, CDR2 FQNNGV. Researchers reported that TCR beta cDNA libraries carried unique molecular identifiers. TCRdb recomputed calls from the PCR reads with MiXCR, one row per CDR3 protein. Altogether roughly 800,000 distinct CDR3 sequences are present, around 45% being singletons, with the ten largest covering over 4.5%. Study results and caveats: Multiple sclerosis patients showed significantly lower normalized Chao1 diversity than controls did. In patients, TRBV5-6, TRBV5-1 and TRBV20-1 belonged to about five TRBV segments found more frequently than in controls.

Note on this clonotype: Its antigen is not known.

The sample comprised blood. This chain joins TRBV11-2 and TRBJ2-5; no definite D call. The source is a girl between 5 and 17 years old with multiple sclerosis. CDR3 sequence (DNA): TGTGCCAGCAGCTTAGATACCGGGTCGGAGACCCAGTACTTC. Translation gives CASSLDTGSETQYF.